This T cell receptor (beta chain) was found in a study of T cells in Graves' hyperthyroidism and ophthalmopathy. Over 18 months, lack of ophthalmopathy progression marked Graves' hyperthyroidism as stable. Under 12 ml fresh peripheral blood yielded the PBMCs. RNA transcripts gave rise to amplified TCR beta CDR3 regions. A first-round RT-PCR of the TCR CDR3 used the HTBI primer set. TCRdb redid the calling of the multiplex PCR reads with MiXCR, one entry per CDR3 protein. This table holds some 180,000 distinct CDR3 sequences, around 15% found once. At least ten counts were recorded for this clonotype. Germline V lookup: CDR1 DFQATT, CDR2 SNEGSKA (reference sequence). Trimming stripped 6 bases from V and 2 bases from J, with 17 bases between. The CDR3 is 14 residues long.

The origin of this receptor is a woman in her forties or fifties with Graves' hyperthyroidism. Sequencing was carried out using blood. The J gene is TRBJ2-7, the V gene TRBV20-1; D may be TRBD2 (7 bases). The CDR3 is CSALFGGAAYEQYF. The CDR3 coding sequence is TGCAGTGCCCTCTTTGGGGGGGCCGCCTACGAGCAGTACTTC.